The entry below describes one TCR beta chain. Those enrolled in Seattle joined during active infection and were followed longitudinally afterward. Per the study methods: Amplification of reference gene primers was used by the study to estimate nucleated cell counts. TCRdb's copy holds only in-frame clones and misses some; the assay was immunoSEQ multiplex PCR. V, J and clone size were drawn from that table, and D and trimming were deduced from the DNA. The sample includes about 93,000 clones, about nine tenths of them seen just once. The sample originates from a study of blood T cell repertoires in COVID-19. Study information: The United States, Italy and Spain provided the acute and convalescent COVID-19 samples. The analysed material was cDNA or gDNA that came from T cells, B-cell-depleted T cells, or PBMCs.

V shed 4 bases and J shed 4 bases, with 17 bases lying between them. Germline CDR1 and CDR2: MNHEY and SVGAGI. The CDR3 runs to 16 residues. This receptor was identified in a man in his 60s with COVID-19, enrolled during active disease. The J gene is TRBJ2-1, the V gene TRBV6-5; a possible D gene is TRBD2 (6 bases). Material for sequencing was peripheral blood. The DNA of the CDR3 is TGTGCCAGCAGTTCCCCCGGGGTAGCGGAGTACAATGAGCAGTTCTTC. Encoded protein: CASSSPGVAEYNEQFF.